The clone carrying this T cell receptor beta chain has more than one count but fewer than ten. The entry originates in a study of blood T cell repertoires in COVID-19. Per germline, CDR1 SGHVS and CDR2 FQNEAQ. The CDR3 has 16 residues. Deletions cut 5 bases from V and 8 bases from J, with 22 bases between. Study processing details: Reference gene primers were amplified, and this amplification served to estimate nucleated cell counts. Data came from immunoSEQ multiplex PCR; TCRdb stores just in-frame clones and leaves some out. V and J calls and clone size are copied from that table; D and trimming were computed from the DNA. The repertoire holds around 64,000 clones, with 85% to 90% as singletons.

The specimen was peripheral blood. The source is a man aged 45-65 years with active COVID-19. The chain carries TRBV7-8 and TRBJ1-5; TRBD1 might be the D (5 bases). The CDR3 reads CASSPHRSTFDEPQHF. CDR3 bases: TGTGCCAGCAGCCCCCACAGGAGTACCTTCGATGAGCCCCAGCATTTT.